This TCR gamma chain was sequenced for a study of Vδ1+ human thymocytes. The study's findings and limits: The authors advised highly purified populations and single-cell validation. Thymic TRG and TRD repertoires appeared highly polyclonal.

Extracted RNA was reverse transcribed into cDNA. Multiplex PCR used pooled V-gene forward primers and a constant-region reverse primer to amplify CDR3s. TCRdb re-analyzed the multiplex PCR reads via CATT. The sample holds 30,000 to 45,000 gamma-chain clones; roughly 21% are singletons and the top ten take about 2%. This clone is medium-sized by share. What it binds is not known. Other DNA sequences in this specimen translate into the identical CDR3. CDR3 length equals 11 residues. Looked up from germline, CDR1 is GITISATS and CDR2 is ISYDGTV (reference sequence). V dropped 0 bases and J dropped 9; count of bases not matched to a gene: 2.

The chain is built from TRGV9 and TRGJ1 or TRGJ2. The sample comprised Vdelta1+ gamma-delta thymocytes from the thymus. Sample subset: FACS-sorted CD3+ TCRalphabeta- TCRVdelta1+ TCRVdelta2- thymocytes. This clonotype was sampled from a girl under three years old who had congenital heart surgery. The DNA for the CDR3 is TGTGCCTTGTGGGAGGTGGGTAAGAAACTCTTT. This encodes CALWEVGKKLF.